Sequencing of this T cell receptor (beta chain) was carried out in a study of control samples from healthy donors and cancer patients. The CDR3 runs 13 residues. Trimming removed 2 bases at V and 2 bases at J, with 5 bases between. CDR1 and CDR2 (germline): ENHRY, SYGVKD. Assay: immunoSEQ multiplex PCR; the TCRdb copy retains only in-frame clones and omits some. In the table there are about 92,000 clones, around 80% of which are singletons. Sequences were obtained from blood. V usage is TRBV10-3 and J usage is TRBJ2-3; D ambiguous. This TCR derives from a woman aged 55-69 years in good health. The CDR3 reads CAISEQNTDTQYF. The DNA for the CDR3 is TGTGCCATCAGTGAGCAAAACACAGATACGCAGTATTTT.